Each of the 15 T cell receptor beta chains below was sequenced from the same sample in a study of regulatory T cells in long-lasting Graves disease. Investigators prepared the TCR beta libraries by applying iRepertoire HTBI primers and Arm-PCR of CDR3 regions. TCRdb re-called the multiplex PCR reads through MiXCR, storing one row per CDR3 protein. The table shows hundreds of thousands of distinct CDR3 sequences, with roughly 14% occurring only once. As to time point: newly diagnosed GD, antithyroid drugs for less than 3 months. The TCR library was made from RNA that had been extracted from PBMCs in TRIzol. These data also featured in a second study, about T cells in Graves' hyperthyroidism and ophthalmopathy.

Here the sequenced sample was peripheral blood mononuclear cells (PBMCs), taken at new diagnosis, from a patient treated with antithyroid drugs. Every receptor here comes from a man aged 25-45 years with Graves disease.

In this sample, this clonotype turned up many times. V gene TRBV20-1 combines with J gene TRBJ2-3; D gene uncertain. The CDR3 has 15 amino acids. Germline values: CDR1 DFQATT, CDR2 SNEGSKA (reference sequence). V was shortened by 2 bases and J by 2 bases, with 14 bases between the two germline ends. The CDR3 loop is CSARKRPEYTDTQYF. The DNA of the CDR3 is TGCAGTGCTAGAAAAAGACCGGAGTACACAGATACGCAGTATTTT.

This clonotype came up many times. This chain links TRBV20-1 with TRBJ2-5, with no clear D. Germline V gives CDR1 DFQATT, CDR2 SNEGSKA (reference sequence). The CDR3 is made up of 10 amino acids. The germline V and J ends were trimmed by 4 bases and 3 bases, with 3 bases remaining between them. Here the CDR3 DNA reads TGCAGTGCTATAGAAGAGACCCAGTACTTC. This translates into CSAIEETQYF.

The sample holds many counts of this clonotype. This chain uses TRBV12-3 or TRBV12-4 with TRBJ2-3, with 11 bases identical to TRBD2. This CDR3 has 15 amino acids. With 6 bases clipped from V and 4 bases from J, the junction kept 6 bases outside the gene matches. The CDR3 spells CASRPLAGEADTQYF. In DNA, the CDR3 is TGTGCCAGCAGACCACTAGCGGGAGAAGCAGATACGCAGTATTTT.

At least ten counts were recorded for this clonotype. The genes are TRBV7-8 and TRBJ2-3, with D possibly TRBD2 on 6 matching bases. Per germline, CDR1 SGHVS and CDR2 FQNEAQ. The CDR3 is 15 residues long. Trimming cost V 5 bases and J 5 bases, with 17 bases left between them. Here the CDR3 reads CASSILAQRGDTQYF. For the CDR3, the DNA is TGTGCCAGCAGCATCCTAGCGCAACGGGGAGATACGCAGTATTTT.

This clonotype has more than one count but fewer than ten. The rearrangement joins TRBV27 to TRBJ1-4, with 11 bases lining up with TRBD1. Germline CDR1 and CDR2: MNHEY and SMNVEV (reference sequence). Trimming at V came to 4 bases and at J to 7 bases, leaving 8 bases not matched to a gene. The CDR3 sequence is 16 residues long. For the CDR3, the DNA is TGTGCCAGCAGTTCCGGGACAGGGGGGCGGGGTGAAAAACTGTTTTTT. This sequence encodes CASSSGTGGRGEKLFF.

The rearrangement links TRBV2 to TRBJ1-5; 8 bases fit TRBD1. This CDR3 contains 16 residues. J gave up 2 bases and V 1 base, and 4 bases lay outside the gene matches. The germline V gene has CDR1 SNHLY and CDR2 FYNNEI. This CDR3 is CASSEGGGQGNQPQHF. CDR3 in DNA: TGTGCCAGCAGTGAAGGAGGGGGACAGGGCAATCAGCCCCAGCATTTT.

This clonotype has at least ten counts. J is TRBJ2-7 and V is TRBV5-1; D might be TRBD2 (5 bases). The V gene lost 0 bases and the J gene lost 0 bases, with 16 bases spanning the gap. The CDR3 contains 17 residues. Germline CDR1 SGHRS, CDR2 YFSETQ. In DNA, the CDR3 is TGCGCCAGCAGCTTGGGCCCTAAGAGGGCTAGCTCCTACGAGCAGTACTTC. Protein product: CASSLGPKRASSYEQYF.

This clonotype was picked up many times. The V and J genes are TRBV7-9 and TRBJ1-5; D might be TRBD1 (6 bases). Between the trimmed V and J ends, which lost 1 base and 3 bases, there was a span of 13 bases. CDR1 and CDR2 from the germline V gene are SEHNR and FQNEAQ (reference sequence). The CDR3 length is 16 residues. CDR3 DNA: TGTGCCAGCAGCTTAGGGCCTGAGGGGGACAATCAGCCCCAGCATTTT. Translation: CASSLGPEGDNQPQHF. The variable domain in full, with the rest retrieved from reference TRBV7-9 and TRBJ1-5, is DTGVSQNPRHKITKRGQNVTFRCDPISEHNRLYWYRQTLGQGPEFLTYFQNEAQLEKSRLLSDRFSAERPKGSFSTLEIQRTEQGDSAMYLCASSLGPEGDNQPQHFGDGTRLSIL.

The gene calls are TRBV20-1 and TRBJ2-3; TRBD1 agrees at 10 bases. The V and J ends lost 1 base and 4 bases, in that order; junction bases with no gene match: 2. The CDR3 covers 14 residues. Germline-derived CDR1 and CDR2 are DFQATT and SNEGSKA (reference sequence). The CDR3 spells CSARVTGGPDTQYF. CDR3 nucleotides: TGCAGTGCTAGAGTGACAGGGGGCCCAGATACGCAGTATTTT.

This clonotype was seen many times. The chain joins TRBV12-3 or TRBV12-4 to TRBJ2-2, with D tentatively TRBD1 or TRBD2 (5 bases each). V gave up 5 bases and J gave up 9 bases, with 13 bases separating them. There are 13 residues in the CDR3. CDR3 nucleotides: TGTGCCAGCAGTGTTTCCGGGGACCGGGAGCTGTTTTTT. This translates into CASSVSGDRELFF.

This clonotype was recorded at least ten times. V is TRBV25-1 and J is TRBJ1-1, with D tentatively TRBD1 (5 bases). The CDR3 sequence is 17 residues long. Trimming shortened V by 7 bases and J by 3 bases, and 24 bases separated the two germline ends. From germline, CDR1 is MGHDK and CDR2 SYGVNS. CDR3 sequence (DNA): TGTGCCAGCACCGGCAGGGACCAAGCCCTGGGGTACACTGAAGCTTTCTTT. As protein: CASTGRDQALGYTEAFF.

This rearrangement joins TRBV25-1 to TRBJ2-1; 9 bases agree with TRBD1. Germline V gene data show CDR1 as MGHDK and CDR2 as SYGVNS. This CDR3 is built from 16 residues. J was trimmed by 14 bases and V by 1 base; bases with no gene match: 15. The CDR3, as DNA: TGTGCCAGCAGTGAATTTGGGACAGGGAAGGGCGGGCCGGAGTTCTTC. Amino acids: CASSEFGTGKGGPEFF. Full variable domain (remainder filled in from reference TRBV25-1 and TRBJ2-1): EADIYQTPRYLVIGTGKKITLECSQTMGHDKMYWYQQDPGMELHLIHYSYGVNSTEKGDLSSESTVSRIRTEHFPLTLESARPSHTSQYLCASSEFGTGKGGPEFFGPGTRLTVL.

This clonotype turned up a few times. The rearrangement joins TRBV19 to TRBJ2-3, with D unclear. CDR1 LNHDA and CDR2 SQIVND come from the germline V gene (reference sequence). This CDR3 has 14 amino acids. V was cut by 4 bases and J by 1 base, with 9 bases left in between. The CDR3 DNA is TGTGCCAGTAGTAAGGGAACTGGCACAGATACGCAGTATTTT. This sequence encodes CASSKGTGTDTQYF.

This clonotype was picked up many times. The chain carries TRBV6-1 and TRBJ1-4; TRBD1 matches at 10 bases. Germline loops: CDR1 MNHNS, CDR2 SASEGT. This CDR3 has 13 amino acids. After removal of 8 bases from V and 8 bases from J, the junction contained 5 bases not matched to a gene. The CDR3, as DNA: TGTGCCAGCCGGACAGGGGGGGGCGAAAAACTGTTTTTT. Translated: CASRTGGGEKLFF.

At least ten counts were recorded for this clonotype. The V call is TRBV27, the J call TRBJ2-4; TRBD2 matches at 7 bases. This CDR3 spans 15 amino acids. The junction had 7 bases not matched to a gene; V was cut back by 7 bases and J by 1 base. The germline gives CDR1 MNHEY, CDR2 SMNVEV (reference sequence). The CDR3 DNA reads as TGTGCCAGCACCCGTGGGGGGGAGGCCAAAAACATTCAGTACTTC. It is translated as CASTRGGEAKNIQYF.